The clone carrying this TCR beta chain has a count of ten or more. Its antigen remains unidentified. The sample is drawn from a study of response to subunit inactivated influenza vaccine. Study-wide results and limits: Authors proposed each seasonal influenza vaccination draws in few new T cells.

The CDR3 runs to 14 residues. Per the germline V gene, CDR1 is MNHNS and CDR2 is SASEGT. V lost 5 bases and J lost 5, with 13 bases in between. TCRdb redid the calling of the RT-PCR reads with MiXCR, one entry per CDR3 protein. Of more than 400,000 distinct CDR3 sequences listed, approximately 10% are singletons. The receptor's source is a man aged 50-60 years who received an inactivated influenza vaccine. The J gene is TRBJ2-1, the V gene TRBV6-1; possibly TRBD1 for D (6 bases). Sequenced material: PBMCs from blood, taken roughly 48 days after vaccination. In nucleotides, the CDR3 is TGTGCCAGCAGTATCCGGGACACACACAATGAGCAGTTCTTC. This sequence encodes CASSIRDTHNEQFF.